This T cell receptor (beta chain) was observed in a study of blood T cells in healthy people across ages. The CDR3 totals 16 residues. Germline CDR1 SGHTA, CDR2 FQGNSA. V lost 7 bases and J lost 4, with 21 bases in between. About this clonotype: Its cognate antigen is unknown.

Study results and limitations: Possibly confounding the expanded clonotype changes was the fact that donor CMV status was unknown.

The authors ran a second PCR of about 6 to 11 cycles using a sample-barcoded 5' primer and a J-beta primer mix. Every cDNA molecule carried a tag from a template-switch adaptor bearing 12 random nucleotides. Each CDR3 protein gets one entry after TCRdb re-called the 5' RACE reads with MiXCR. The sample contains 600,000 to 850,000 distinct CDR3 sequences, more than 20% of which appear only once. These same records also appear under a second study, on T cells of mothers and their children.

Sequenced input: blood. The source is a boy younger than 18 in good health. The chain has TRBV7-2 and TRBJ2-3; D tentatively fits TRBD1 or TRBD2 (6 bases each). The DNA for the CDR3 is TGTGCCAGCAACCTGGGGGCGGGGCTAGTGGCAGATACGCAGTATTTT. Its protein is CASNLGAGLVADTQYF.